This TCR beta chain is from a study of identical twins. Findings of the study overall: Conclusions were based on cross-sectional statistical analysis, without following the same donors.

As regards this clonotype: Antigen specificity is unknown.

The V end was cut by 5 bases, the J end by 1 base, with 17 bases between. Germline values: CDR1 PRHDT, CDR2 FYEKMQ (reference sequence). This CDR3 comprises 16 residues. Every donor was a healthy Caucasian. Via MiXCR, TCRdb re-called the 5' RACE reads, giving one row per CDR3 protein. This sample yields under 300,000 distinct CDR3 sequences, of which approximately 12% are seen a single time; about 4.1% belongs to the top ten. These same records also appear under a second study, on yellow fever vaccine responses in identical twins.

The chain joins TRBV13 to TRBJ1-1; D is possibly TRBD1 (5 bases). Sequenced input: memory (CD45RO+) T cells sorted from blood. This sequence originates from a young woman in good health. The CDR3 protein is CASSPRRGKRNTEAFF. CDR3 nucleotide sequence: TGTGCCAGCAGCCCGAGGAGGGGAAAGAGGAACACTGAAGCTTTCTTT. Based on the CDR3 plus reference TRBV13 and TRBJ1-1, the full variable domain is AAGVIQSPRHLIKEKRETATLKCYPIPRHDTVYWYQQGPGQDPQFLISFYEKMQSDKGSIPDRFSAQQFSDYHSELNMSSLELGDSALYFCASSPRRGKRNTEAFFGQGTRLTVV.